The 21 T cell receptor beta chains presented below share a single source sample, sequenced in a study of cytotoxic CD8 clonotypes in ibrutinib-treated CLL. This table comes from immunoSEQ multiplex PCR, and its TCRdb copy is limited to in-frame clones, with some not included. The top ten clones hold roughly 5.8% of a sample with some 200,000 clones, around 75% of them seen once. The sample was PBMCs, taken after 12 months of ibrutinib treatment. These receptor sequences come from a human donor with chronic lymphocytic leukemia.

CDR3 DNA sequence: TGTGCCAGCAGCCGAATGGGGGGGTCCTACAATGAGCAGTTCTTC. This encodes CASSRMGGSYNEQFF. The V call is TRBV9, the J call TRBJ2-1, with 7 bases fitting TRBD2. The germline V gene encodes CDR1 SGDLS and CDR2 YYNGEE. The CDR3 loop spans 15 amino acids. The junction had 5 bases not matched to a gene; V was cut back by 4 bases and J by 1 base.

CDR3 DNA: TGCAGCGTTCCGGGCCCCCAGCTCTACAATGAGCAGTTCTTC. Amino acids: CSVPGPQLYNEQFF. This rearrangement joins TRBV29-1 to TRBJ2-1, with no clear D. Germline CDR1 SQVTM, CDR2 ANQGSEA. V lost 5 bases, J lost 3 bases, and 14 bases lay in between. The CDR3 consists of 14 residues.

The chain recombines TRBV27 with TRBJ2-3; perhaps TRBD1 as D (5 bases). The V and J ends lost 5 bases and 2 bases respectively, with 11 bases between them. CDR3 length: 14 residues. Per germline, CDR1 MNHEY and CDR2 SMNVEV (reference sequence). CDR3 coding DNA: TGTGCCAGCAGTCCCAGGGCACTCACAGATACGCAGTATTTT. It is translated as CASSPRALTDTQYF.

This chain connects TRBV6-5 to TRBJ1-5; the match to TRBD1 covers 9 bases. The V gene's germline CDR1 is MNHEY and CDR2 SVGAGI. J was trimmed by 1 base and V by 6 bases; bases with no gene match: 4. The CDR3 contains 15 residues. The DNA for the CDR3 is TGTGCCAGCAGGCCGGACAGGGGAAGCAATCAGCCCCAGCATTTT. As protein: CASRPDRGSNQPQHF.

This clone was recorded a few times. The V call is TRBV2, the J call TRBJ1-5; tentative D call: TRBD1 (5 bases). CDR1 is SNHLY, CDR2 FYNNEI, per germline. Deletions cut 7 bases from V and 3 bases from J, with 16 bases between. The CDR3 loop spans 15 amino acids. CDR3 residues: CASKQAGTFNQPQHF. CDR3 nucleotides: TGTGCCAGCAAGCAGGCAGGGACCTTCAATCAGCCCCAGCATTTT.

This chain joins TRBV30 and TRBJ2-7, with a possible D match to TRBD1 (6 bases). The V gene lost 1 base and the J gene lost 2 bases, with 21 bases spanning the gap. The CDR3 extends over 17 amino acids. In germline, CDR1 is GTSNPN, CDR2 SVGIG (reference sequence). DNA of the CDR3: TGTGCCTGGAGTGGAAGAGACAGGCCTCCTAATGCCTACGAGCAGTACTTC. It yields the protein CAWSGRDRPPNAYEQYF.

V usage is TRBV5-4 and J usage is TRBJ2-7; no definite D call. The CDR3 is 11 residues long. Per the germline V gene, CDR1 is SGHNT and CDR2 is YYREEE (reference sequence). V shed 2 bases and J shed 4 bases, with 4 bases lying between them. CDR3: CASSFGYEQYF. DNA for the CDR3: TGTGCCAGCAGCTTCGGGTACGAGCAGTACTTC.

DNA for the CDR3: TGCGCCAGCAGCTTGGTATCAACCCAAGAGACCCAGTACTTC. It specifies CASSLVSTQETQYF. This rearrangement joins TRBV5-1 to TRBJ2-5, with no clear D. Germline CDR1 and CDR2: SGHRS and YFSETQ. The CDR3 covers 14 residues. Trimming pared 0 bases from V and 1 base from J, leaving 7 bases between.

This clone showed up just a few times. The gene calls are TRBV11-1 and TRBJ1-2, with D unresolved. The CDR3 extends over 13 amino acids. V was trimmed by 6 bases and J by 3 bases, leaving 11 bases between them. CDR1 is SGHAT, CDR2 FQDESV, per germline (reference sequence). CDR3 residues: CASRSGSDYGYTF. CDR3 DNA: TGTGCCAGCAGGTCAGGTTCGGACTATGGCTACACCTTC. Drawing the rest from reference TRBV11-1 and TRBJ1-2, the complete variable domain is EAEVAQSPRYKITEKSQAVAFWCDPISGHATLYWYRQILGQGPELLVQFQDESVVDDSQLPKDRFSAERLKGVDSTLKIQPAELGDSAMYLCASRSGSDYGYTFGSGTRLTVV.

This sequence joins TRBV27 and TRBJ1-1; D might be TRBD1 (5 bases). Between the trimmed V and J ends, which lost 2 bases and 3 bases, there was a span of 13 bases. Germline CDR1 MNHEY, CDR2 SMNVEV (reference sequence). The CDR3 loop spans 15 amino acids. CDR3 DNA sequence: TGTGCCAGCAGTTTAAGGGGTGGGGGTTACACTGAAGCTTTCTTT. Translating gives CASSLRGGGYTEAFF.

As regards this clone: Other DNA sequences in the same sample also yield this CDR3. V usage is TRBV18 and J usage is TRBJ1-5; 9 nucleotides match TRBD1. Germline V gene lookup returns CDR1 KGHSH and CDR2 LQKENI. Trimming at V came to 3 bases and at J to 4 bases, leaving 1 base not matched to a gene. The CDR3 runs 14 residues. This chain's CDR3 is CASSPGQGNQPQHF. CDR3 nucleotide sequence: TGTGCCAGCTCACCGGGACAGGGTAATCAGCCCCAGCATTTT.

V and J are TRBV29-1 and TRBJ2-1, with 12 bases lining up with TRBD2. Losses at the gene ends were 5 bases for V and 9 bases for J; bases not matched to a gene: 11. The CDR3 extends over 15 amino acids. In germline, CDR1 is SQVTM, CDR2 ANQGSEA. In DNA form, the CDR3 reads TGCAGCGTTCCCCTACTAGCGGGAGGCCCAAGTGAGCAGTTCTTC. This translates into CSVPLLAGGPSEQFF.

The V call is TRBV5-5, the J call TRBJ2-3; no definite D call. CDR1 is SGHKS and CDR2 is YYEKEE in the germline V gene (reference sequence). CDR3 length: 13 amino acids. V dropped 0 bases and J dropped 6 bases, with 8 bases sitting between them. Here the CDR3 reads CASSLAGSDTQYF. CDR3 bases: TGTGCCAGCAGCTTGGCCGGCTCGGATACGCAGTATTTT.

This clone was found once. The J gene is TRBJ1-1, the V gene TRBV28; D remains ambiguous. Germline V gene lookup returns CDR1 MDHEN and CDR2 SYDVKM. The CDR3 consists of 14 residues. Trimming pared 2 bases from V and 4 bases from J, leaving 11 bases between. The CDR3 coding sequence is TGTGCCAGCAGTTTAGCCGGGTTTGGCACTGAAGCTTTCTTT. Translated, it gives CASSLAGFGTEAFF.

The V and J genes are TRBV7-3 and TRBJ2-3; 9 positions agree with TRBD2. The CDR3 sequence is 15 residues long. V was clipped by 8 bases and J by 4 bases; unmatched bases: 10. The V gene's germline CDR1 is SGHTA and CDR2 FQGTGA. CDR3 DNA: TGTGCCAGCGGTTGGGCGGGAGGGATTGCAGATACGCAGTATTTT. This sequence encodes CASGWAGGIADTQYF.

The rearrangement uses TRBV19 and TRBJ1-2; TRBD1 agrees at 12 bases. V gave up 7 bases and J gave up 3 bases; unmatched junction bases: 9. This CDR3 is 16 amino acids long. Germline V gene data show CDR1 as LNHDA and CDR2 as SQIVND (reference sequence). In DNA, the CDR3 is TGTGCCAGTACCGCCGGGACAGGGGGCGTCGACTATGGCTACACCTTC. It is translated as CASTAGTGGVDYGYTF.

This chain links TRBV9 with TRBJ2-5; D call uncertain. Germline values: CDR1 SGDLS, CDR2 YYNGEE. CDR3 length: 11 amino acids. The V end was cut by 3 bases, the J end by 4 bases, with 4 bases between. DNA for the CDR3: TGTGCCAGCAGCGCGGGAGAGACCCAGTACTTC. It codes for CASSAGETQYF.

The CDR3 loop reads CASSYSSPIQPQHF. Here the CDR3 DNA reads TGTGCCAGCAGTTACAGTAGTCCTATCCAGCCCCAGCATTTT. V usage is TRBV6-5 and J usage is TRBJ1-5, with no clear D. Germline loops: CDR1 MNHEY, CDR2 SVGAGI. This CDR3 is built from 14 residues. With 2 bases removed from V and 7 bases from J, the gap between germline ends came to 12 bases.

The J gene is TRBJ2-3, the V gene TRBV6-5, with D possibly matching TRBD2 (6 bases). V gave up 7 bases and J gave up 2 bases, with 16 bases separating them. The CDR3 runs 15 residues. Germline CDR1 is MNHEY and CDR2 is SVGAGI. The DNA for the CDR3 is TGTGCCAGCACCCCCTTAGGCGGGACCACAGATACGCAGTATTTT. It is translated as CASTPLGGTTDTQYF.

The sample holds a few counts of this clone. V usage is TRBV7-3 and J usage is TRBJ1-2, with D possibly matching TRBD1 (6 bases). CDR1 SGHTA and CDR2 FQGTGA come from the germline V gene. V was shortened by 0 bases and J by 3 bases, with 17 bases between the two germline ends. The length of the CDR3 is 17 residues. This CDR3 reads CASSLTGAGEGHYGYTF. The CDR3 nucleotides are TGTGCCAGCAGCTTAACTGGGGCAGGGGAAGGGCACTATGGCTACACCTTC.

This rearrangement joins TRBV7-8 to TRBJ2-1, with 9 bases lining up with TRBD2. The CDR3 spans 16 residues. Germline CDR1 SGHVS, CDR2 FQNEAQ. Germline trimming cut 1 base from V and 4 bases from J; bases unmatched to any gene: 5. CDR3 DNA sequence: TGTGCCAGCAGCTTAGGCGTAGCGGGAGAGTACAATGAGCAGTTCTTC. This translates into CASSLGVAGEYNEQFF.